Listed below are T cell receptor beta chains from one sample, sequenced in a study of T cell repertoires in cytomegalovirus infection. Using its own MiXCR run on the reads, TCRdb lists one record per CDR3 protein. The sample carries around 340,000 distinct CDR3 sequences, under 35% recorded once. For these receptors, no antigen is known. Sample: cultured PBMCs, taken from culture after CMV antigen stimulation. These receptors originate from a human donor in good health (CMV status not recorded). Some clones in this sample may be carry-over from other donors' samples. Each CDR3 is given with its conserved first and last residue. The order of the fields is V gene, CDR3 protein.

v_gene: TRBV6-1
CDR3aa: CASSPRQGEAFF

v_gene: TRBV28
CDR3aa: CASSLPGGGQFF

v_gene: TRBV5-4
CDR3aa: CASSADRGYSPLHF

v_gene: TRBV6-1
CDR3aa: CASSEKSTVGREKLFF

v_gene: TRBV5-4
CDR3aa: CASSLMMAGGGTDTQYF

v_gene: TRBV28
CDR3aa: CASSQLDRPNTEAFF

v_gene: TRBV7-9
CDR3aa: CASSLGGPGGSTF

v_gene: TRBV5-6
CDR3aa: CASQEIRGFDGYTF

v_gene: TRBV5-1
CDR3aa: CASSRTSGMTGELFF

v_gene: TRBV9
CDR3aa: CAPQGTLNTEAFF

v_gene: TRBV12-5
CDR3aa: CASGLSGSYGYTF

v_gene: TRBV12-3/TRBV12-4
CDR3aa: CASSSAGGGTQYF

v_gene: TRBV9
CDR3aa: CASSPHRGSTDTQYF

v_gene: TRBV14
CDR3aa: CASSRTPKETQYF

v_gene: TRBV15
CDR3aa: CATSPDRAGNTIYF